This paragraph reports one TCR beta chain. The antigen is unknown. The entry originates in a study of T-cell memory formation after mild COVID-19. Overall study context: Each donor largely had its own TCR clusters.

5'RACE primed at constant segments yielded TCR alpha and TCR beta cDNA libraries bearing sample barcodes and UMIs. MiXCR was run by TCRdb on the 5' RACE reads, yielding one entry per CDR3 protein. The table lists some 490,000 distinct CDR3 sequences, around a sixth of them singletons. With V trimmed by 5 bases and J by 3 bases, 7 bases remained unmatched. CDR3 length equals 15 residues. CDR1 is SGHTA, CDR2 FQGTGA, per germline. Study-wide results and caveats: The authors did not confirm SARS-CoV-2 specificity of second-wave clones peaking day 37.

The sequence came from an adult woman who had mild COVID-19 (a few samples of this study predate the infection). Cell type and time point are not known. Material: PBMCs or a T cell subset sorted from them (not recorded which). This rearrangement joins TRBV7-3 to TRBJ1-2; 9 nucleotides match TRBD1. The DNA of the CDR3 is TGTGCCAGCAGCCCAGGGACAGGGCCGGACTATGGCTACACCTTC. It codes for CASSPGTGPDYGYTF. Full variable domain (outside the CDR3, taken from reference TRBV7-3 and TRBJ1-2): GAGVSQTPSNKVTEKGKYVELRCDPISGHTALYWYRQSLGQGPEFLIYFQGTGAADDSGLPNDRFFAVRPEGSVSTLKIQRTERGDSAVYLCASSPGTGPDYGYTFGSGTRLTVV.